These 21 T cell receptor beta chains were sequenced from one sample in a study of T-cell memory formation after mild COVID-19. TCRdb itself ran the 5' RACE reads through MiXCR, one entry per CDR3 protein. The sample records around 300,000 distinct CDR3 sequences, approximately 14% being singletons. Sequenced sample: PBMCs or a T cell subset sorted from them (not recorded which). Every receptor here comes from a man younger than 30 who had mild COVID-19 (a few samples of this study predate the infection). Cell type and time point are not known.

There are a few counts of this clonotype. The chain couples TRBV6-1 to TRBJ2-5; the match to TRBD1 covers 7 bases. Looked up from germline, CDR1 is MNHNS and CDR2 is SASEGT. The CDR3 runs to 13 residues. Unmatched junction bases numbered 5, after V lost 5 bases and J lost 5 bases. This CDR3 is CASSMTGIETQYF. In DNA, the CDR3 is TGTGCCAGCAGTATGACAGGGATCGAGACCCAGTACTTC.

There are many counts of this clonotype. V is TRBV24-1 and J is TRBJ1-2; 9 nucleotides line up with TRBD1. The CDR3 has 14 amino acids. V gave up 3 bases and J gave up 4 bases; unmatched junction bases: 2. Per the germline V gene, CDR1 is KGHDR and CDR2 is SFDVKD. The CDR3 region is CATSDQTGGYGYTF. The CDR3 bases are TGTGCCACCAGTGATCAGACAGGGGGCTATGGCTACACCTTC.

This sequence joins TRBV7-8 and TRBJ2-5; a weak D match, TRBD2 (5 bases). Germline V gives CDR1 SGHVS, CDR2 FQNEAQ. V was trimmed by 5 bases and J by 1 base, leaving 17 bases between them. This CDR3 comprises 16 residues. For the CDR3, the DNA is TGTGCCAGCAGCCAAATGCCTAGCCGGGGCCAAGAGACCCAGTACTTC. Protein sequence: CASSQMPSRGQETQYF.

This clonotype was detected once. The chain joins TRBV5-1 to TRBJ2-1; D remains ambiguous. The CDR3 length is 14 residues. Per the germline V gene, CDR1 is SGHRS and CDR2 is YFSETQ. V was cut by 2 bases and J by 4 bases, with 10 bases left in between. The CDR3 protein is CASSLGSQYNEQFF. As DNA, the CDR3 is TGCGCCAGCAGCTTAGGATCCCAGTACAATGAGCAGTTCTTC.

This clonotype was counted between two and nine times. The chain uses TRBV25-1 and TRBJ1-2; 8 bases are a match to TRBD1. This CDR3 region has 14 residues. J lost 7 bases, V lost 0 bases, and 4 bases had no gene match. CDR1 is MGHDK and CDR2 is SYGVNS in the germline V gene. This chain's CDR3 is CASSEYTGGGGYTF. DNA for the CDR3: TGTGCCAGCAGTGAATACACAGGGGGTGGTGGCTACACCTTC.

This clonotype has a handful of counts. The chain couples TRBV4-3 to TRBJ1-4; D remains unclear. The CDR3 is 15 residues long. From germline, CDR1 is LGHNA and CDR2 YSLEER. Trimming removed 1 base from V and 5 bases from J, with 11 bases in between. The CDR3 region is CASSQAWLLNEKLFF. The CDR3 coding sequence is TGCGCCAGCAGCCAAGCATGGCTGTTGAATGAAAAACTGTTTTTT.

The genes are TRBV5-1 and TRBJ2-1; D unresolved. This CDR3 comprises 15 residues. The germline V and J ends were trimmed by 4 bases and 3 bases, with 14 bases remaining between them. Per the germline V gene, CDR1 is SGHRS and CDR2 is YFSETQ. The DNA of the CDR3 is TGCGCCAGCAGCCACCCGGAGCAGGTCTACAATGAGCAGTTCTTC. This translates into CASSHPEQVYNEQFF.

Worth noting for this clonotype: At one of its ends the junction is not consistent with the germline gene, which may arise from a read error. This chain connects TRBV5-6 to TRBJ2-1, with 10 bases aligning to TRBD2. The CDR3 is 20 residues long. In germline, CDR1 is SGHDT, CDR2 YYEEEE. Here the CDR3 reads CASSLGAGGPSHPSCNEQFF. The CDR3, as DNA: TGTGCCAGCAGCTTGGGAGCGGGGGGGCCCTCACACCCGTCCTGCAATGAGCAGTTCTTC.

This clonotype was seen a handful of times. This chain connects TRBV9 to TRBJ1-4, with TRBD1 identical over 7 bases. This CDR3 is 15 amino acids long. Germline CDR1 and CDR2: SGDLS and YYNGEE. V was pared by 0 bases and J by 6 bases, with 5 bases of the junction left unmatched. CDR3 protein: CASSVERQGYEKLFF. The CDR3 DNA follows: TGTGCCAGCAGCGTAGAAAGACAGGGCTATGAAAAACTGTTTTTT.

The chain carries TRBV5-1 and TRBJ1-2; possibly TRBD1 for D (5 bases). Germline V gene sequence: CDR1 SGHRS, CDR2 YFSETQ. The V gene lost 4 bases and the J gene lost 5 bases, with 12 bases spanning the gap. This CDR3 region has 13 residues. CDR3 sequence: CASSLDSFYGYTF. In DNA form, the CDR3 reads TGCGCCAGCAGCCTAGACAGTTTTTATGGCTACACCTTC.

This clonotype was observed many times. The gene calls are TRBV11-2 and TRBJ2-6; 7 nucleotides agree with TRBD1. CDR3 length: 16 amino acids. V lost 5 bases to trimming and J lost 4 bases; unmatched junction nucleotides: 8. Germline V CDR1 and CDR2: SGHAT, FQNNGV. CDR3: CASSPRQGVGANVLTF. CDR3 DNA sequence: TGTGCCAGCAGCCCGAGGCAGGGGGTAGGGGCCAACGTCCTGACTTTC.

The chain employs TRBV5-1 and TRBJ1-1, with D maybe TRBD1 (6 bases). The CDR3 spans 14 residues. Germline V CDR1 and CDR2: SGHRS, YFSETQ. V lost 2 bases and J 1 base, leaving 9 bases between the germline ends. The CDR3 DNA follows: TGCGCCAGCAGCTTTGGGGACACGAACACTGAAGCTTTCTTT. Amino acids: CASSFGDTNTEAFF.

This clonotype was recorded at least ten times. This chain's CDR3 is CASSSQGRESNQPQHF. CDR3 DNA sequence: TGTGCCAGCAGTTCCCAGGGGAGGGAGAGCAATCAGCCCCAGCATTTT. The chain uses TRBV12-3 or TRBV12-4 and TRBJ1-5, with a tentative D call TRBD1 (6 bases). The CDR3 extends over 16 amino acids. V was shortened by 4 bases and J by 1 base, with 14 bases between the two germline ends.

The chain has TRBV4-2 and TRBJ1-6; 8 positions match TRBD1. CDR3 length: 17 residues. Germline values: CDR1 LGHNA, CDR2 YNFKEQ. J gave up 0 bases and V 4 bases, and 5 bases lay outside the gene matches. The CDR3 spells CASSLGQASSYNSPLHF. CDR3 bases: TGTGCCAGCAGCCTGGGACAGGCCAGCTCCTATAATTCACCCCTCCACTTT.

The chain joins TRBV19 to TRBJ1-5; 9 nucleotides align to TRBD1. The CDR3 length is 13 residues. In germline, CDR1 is LNHDA, CDR2 SQIVND (reference sequence). With V trimmed by 8 bases and J by 6 bases, 5 bases remained unmatched. CDR3 sequence (DNA): TGTGCCAGTTCCGGGACAGGGCCTCAGCCCCAGCATTTT. This encodes CASSGTGPQPQHF.

The rearrangement uses TRBV6-1 and TRBJ1-2; 9 positions agree with TRBD1. In germline, CDR1 is MNHNS, CDR2 SASEGT. The CDR3 is 14 residues long. With V trimmed by 5 bases and J by 2 bases, 3 bases remained unmatched. The CDR3, as DNA: TGTGCCAGCAGTCGGGACAGGGTCAACTATGGCTACACCTTC. It specifies CASSRDRVNYGYTF.

The sample holds a few counts of this clonotype. The rearrangement uses TRBV7-7 and TRBJ2-7, with a weak D call TRBD2 (6 bases). The CDR3 totals 15 residues. Germline V gene data show CDR1 as SSHAT and CDR2 as FNYEAQ (reference sequence). With 5 bases removed from V and 7 bases from J, the gap between germline ends came to 21 bases. The CDR3 region is CASSPASGGSGEQYF. The CDR3, as DNA: TGTGCCAGCAGCCCAGCTTCTGGAGGGTCGGGAGAGCAGTACTTC.

This clonotype was detected only a few times. V is TRBV9 and J is TRBJ2-3; D is uncertain. The germline V gene encodes CDR1 SGDLS and CDR2 YYNGEE. The CDR3 is made up of 15 amino acids. The V end lost 1 base, the J end lost 1 base, and 10 bases lay between the germline ends. For the CDR3, the DNA is TGTGCCAGCAGCGTAAGTGGGTCGGGCACAGATACGCAGTATTTT. This translates into CASSVSGSGTDTQYF. Variable domain in full (rest from reference TRBV9 and TRBJ2-3): DSGVTQTPKHLITATGQRVTLRCSPRSGDLSVYWYQQSLDQGLQFLIQYYNGEERAKGNILERFSAQQFPDLHSELNLSSLELGDSALYFCASSVSGSGTDTQYFGPGTRLTVL.

This clonotype has at least ten counts. The chain combines TRBV11-2 with TRBJ1-2; weak D call: TRBD1 (5 bases). The V gene's germline CDR1 is SGHAT and CDR2 FQNNGV. V shed 0 bases and J shed 9 bases, with 17 bases lying between them. The CDR3 is 15 amino acids. CDR3 region: CASSLDGQGGDSYTF. CDR3 in DNA: TGTGCCAGCAGCTTAGACGGGCAGGGAGGGGATAGCTACACCTTC.

The rearrangement uses TRBV7-2 and TRBJ2-3, with 15 positions matching TRBD2. The germline V gene encodes CDR1 SGHTA and CDR2 FQGNSA. There are 19 residues in the CDR3. The V segment lost 5 bases and the J segment 7 bases; nucleotides outside the gene matches: 16. The CDR3 spells CASSPWTSGGASSIYTQYF. In nucleotides, the CDR3 is TGTGCCAGCAGCCCTTGGACTAGCGGGGGGGCCAGCTCTATCTATACGCAGTATTTT.

In its sample, this clonotype was seen a few times. The chain joins TRBV28 to TRBJ2-1, with D unclear. V lost 3 bases and J 6 bases, leaving 15 bases between the germline ends. CDR1 is MDHEN, CDR2 SYDVKM, per germline. The CDR3 totals 15 residues. The CDR3 coding sequence is TGTGCCAGCAGTTTCTTTCCGACGGGCCCCAATGAGCAGTTCTTC. Amino acids: CASSFFPTGPNEQFF.